The rows below give T cell receptor beta chains drawn from one sample of a study of blood T cell repertoires in COVID-19. Using immunoSEQ multiplex PCR, the repertoire was profiled, and TCRdb retains in-frame clones only, with some absent. Of under 200,000 clones in the sample, 89% were seen once. The source material was PBMCs or T cells enriched from blood (not recorded which). These receptors were collected from a woman younger than 35 who had recovered from COVID-19. The conserved cysteine and the conserved F or W are not part of the CDR3 here.

SAHRDYGYT TRBJ1-2 TRBV20-1
ASSLTVNYEQY TRBJ2-7 TRBV12-3/TRBV12-4
ASSQTGVVTDTQY TRBJ2-3 TRBV6-5
ASRNPENSYNEQF TRBJ2-1 TRBV3-1/TRBV3-2
ASSPYRSTRTYEQY TRBJ2-7 TRBV5-6
ASTHRGRTEAF TRBJ1-1 TRBV19
ASSRRTSGNYYNEQF TRBJ2-1 TRBV3-1/TRBV3-2
ASSSGSGGTEAF TRBJ1-1 TRBV2
ASSPRTDQGTQY TRBJ2-3 TRBV7-2
ASSLRKGALRGTEAF TRBJ1-1 TRBV27
ASSPAAYNEQF TRBJ2-1 TRBV18
ASSLSGQGAGGYT TRBJ1-2 TRBV6-5
ASSLRGQGGQPQH TRBJ1-5 TRBV28
ASSRRQTLAKNIQY TRBJ2-4 TRBV28
ASSFFGDGYT TRBJ1-2 TRBV28
ASSQDRGVITEAF TRBJ1-1 TRBV14
ASSPDRVNIQY TRBJ2-4 TRBV7-2
ASSLEQGGGYT TRBJ1-2 TRBV5-1
SVERDPSGGETQY TRBJ2-5 TRBV29-1
ASSPGTGENEQF TRBJ2-1 TRBV27
ASSETGRNEKLF TRBJ1-4 TRBV21-1
ASSIGERSTDTQY TRBJ2-3 TRBV6-4
ASSRLTSGNTIY TRBJ1-3 TRBV11-2
ASSPTSFEQY TRBJ2-7 TRBV2
ASWFGDRVLAQY TRBJ2-7 TRBV2
ASSQGIRLAGGAGELF TRBJ2-2 TRBV4-3
ASSLQGNDEQF TRBJ2-1 TRBV7-2
ASSSPSNTGELF TRBJ2-2 TRBV7-3
ASSPTFTGLHQPQH TRBJ1-5 TRBV3-1/TRBV3-2